Presented here are 14 T cell receptor beta chains from one specimen sequenced in a study of blood T cells in healthy people across ages. Primed by a sample-barcoded 5' primer and a J-beta primer mix, a second PCR proceeded for about 7 to 11 cycles. Via MiXCR, TCRdb re-called the 5' RACE reads, giving one row per CDR3 protein. The repertoire holds around 790,000 distinct CDR3 sequences, with around 45% as singletons. Sequencing input: blood. These TCRs come from a man aged 55 to 70 in good health.

The chain links TRBV7-9 to TRBJ2-7; 9 nucleotides align to TRBD1. Germline V gene sequence: CDR1 SEHNR, CDR2 FQNEAQ (reference sequence). J was trimmed by 2 bases and V by 5 bases; bases with no gene match: 7. The CDR3 spans 15 residues. Here the CDR3 DNA reads TGTGCCAGCAGCCTGGACAGGGGTTTACCCTACGAGCAGTACTTC. Translating gives CASSLDRGLPYEQYF. The full variable domain, with the rest looked up from reference TRBV7-9 and TRBJ2-7, is DTGVSQNPRHKITKRGQNVTFRCDPISEHNRLYWYRQTLGQGPEFLTYFQNEAQLEKSRLLSDRFSAERPKGSFSTLEIQRTEQGDSAMYLCASSLDRGLPYEQYFGPGTRLTVT.

Here the CDR3 DNA reads TGTGCCAGCAGTGACAGGGAAGAGGATGGCTACACCTTC. It yields the protein CASSDREEDGYTF. The V gene is TRBV6-2 or TRBV6-3, the J gene TRBJ1-2, with 7 bases aligning to TRBD1. Trimming took 5 bases from V and 6 from J; bases not matched to a gene: 6. Germline CDR1 reads MNHEY; CDR2 reads SVGEGT. The CDR3 has 13 residues.

This clonotype was counted once. The CDR3 nucleotides read TGCAGTGCTAGAGTGACCAAACTAGCGGGGGGGCCGGGGAAAGAGACCCAGTACTTC. The encoded protein is CSARVTKLAGGPGKETQYF. The gene calls are TRBV20-1 and TRBJ2-5, with 13 bases lining up with TRBD2. CDR3 size: 19 residues. Trimming cost V 1 base and J 3 bases; bases outside gene matches: 14. In germline, CDR1 is DFQATT, CDR2 SNEGSKA (reference sequence).

The chain combines TRBV11-3 with TRBJ2-2; 9 nucleotides match TRBD1. CDR3 size: 16 residues. Germline V gives CDR1 SGHNT, CDR2 YENEEA. The trim removed 0 bases at V and 3 bases at J, leaving 2 bases unmatched. This CDR3 reads CASSLEQGAYTGELFF. Here the CDR3 DNA reads TGTGCCAGCAGCTTAGAACAGGGGGCTTACACCGGGGAGCTGTTTTTT.

Details on this clonotype: Relative to the germline gene, one junction end is altered; a read error may explain this. The chain joins TRBV2 to TRBJ2-7; perhaps TRBD2 as D (6 bases). This CDR3 spans 15 amino acids. Germline loops: CDR1 SNHLY, CDR2 FYNNEI. The CDR3 bases are TGTGCCAGCAGCAGGGAGACTAGTCTATCCTGCGAGCAGTACTTC. Protein sequence: CASSRETSLSCEQYF. Full variable domain (outside the CDR3, taken from reference TRBV2 and TRBJ2-7): EPEVTQTPSHQVTQMGQEVILRCVPISNHLYFYWYRQILGQKVEFLVSFYNNEISEKSEIFDDQFSVERPDGSNFTLKIRSTKLEDSAMYFCASSRETSLSCEQYFGPGTRLTVT.

The V gene is TRBV7-2, the J gene TRBJ2-1; D might be TRBD2 (6 bases). Germline V gene data show CDR1 as SGHTA and CDR2 as FQGNSA. The CDR3 runs to 13 residues. V shed 5 bases and J shed 6 bases, with 11 bases lying between them. CDR3 in DNA: TGTGCCAGCAGCAGGGACTTTCCCAATGAGCAGTTCTTC. As protein: CASSRDFPNEQFF.

The chain combines TRBV10-3 with TRBJ1-2; 9 nucleotides line up with TRBD1. CDR3 length: 14 amino acids. V shed 2 bases and J 8 bases; nucleotides not matched to a gene: 6. CDR1 and CDR2 (germline): ENHRY, SYGVKD. Here the CDR3 reads CAISETGGRGGYTF. The CDR3 DNA reads TGTGCCATCAGTGAGACAGGGGGCCGGGGGGGCTACACCTTC.

This clonotype was detected only a few times. The chain uses TRBV3-1 and TRBJ2-7; D is unclear. The CDR3 runs to 14 residues. The V end was cut by 0 bases, the J end by 4 bases, with 10 bases between. In germline, CDR1 is LGHDT, CDR2 YNNKEL (reference sequence). The CDR3 region is CASSQDRNTYEQYF. The CDR3 bases are TGTGCCAGCAGCCAAGACAGGAATACGTACGAGCAGTACTTC.

The V and J genes are TRBV28 and TRBJ2-5, with D perhaps TRBD1 or TRBD2 (5 bases each). CDR3 size: 16 residues. V was trimmed by 6 bases and J by 1 base, leaving 18 bases between them. CDR1 is MDHEN, CDR2 SYDVKM, per germline. The CDR3 sequence is CASRTPLAGSQETQYF. The CDR3, as DNA: TGTGCCAGCAGGACACCACTCGCAGGGAGCCAAGAGACCCAGTACTTC.

The rearrangement uses TRBV7-9 and TRBJ2-5; D is uncertain. V was pared by 2 bases and J by 9 bases, with 10 bases between. This CDR3 region has 12 residues. Germline V gene lookup returns CDR1 SEHNR and CDR2 FQNEAQ (reference sequence). In DNA form, the CDR3 reads TGTGCCAGCAGCTTACCTGGGTGGGCCCAGTACTTC. Translation gives CASSLPGWAQYF.

The rearrangement joins TRBV27 to TRBJ2-4; 13 positions agree with TRBD2. The assigned J gene may be wrong: the sequence end matches TRBJ2-7 better. The germline V gene encodes CDR1 MNHEY and CDR2 SMNVEV (reference sequence). This CDR3 comprises 15 residues. The CDR3, as DNA: TGTGCCAGCAGTCGGACTAGCGGGGGTGGTTACGAGCAGTACTTC. Translating it yields CASSRTSGGGYEQYF.

The sample holds many counts of this clonotype. The J gene is TRBJ1-6, the V gene TRBV28; TRBD1 matches 10 bases. This CDR3 has 15 residues. Per the germline V gene, CDR1 is MDHEN and CDR2 is SYDVKM. The trim removed 10 bases at V and 11 bases at J, leaving 14 bases unmatched. The CDR3 is CATMPPPGTGAPLHF. The CDR3 DNA sequence: TGTGCCACCATGCCCCCCCCCGGGACAGGGGCACCCCTCCACTTT.

This chain links TRBV2 with TRBJ1-2; D is possibly TRBD1 (5 bases). Germline loops: CDR1 SNHLY, CDR2 FYNNEI. This CDR3 has 16 residues. The V and J ends lost 0 bases and 6 bases respectively, with 17 bases between them. CDR3 loop: CASSEAGREVVDGYTF. The CDR3 bases are TGTGCCAGCAGTGAAGCGGGCAGGGAGGTTGTTGATGGCTACACCTTC.

The rearrangement links TRBV4-3 to TRBJ1-6; the D is unclear. Germline CDR1 LGHNA, CDR2 YSLEER. The CDR3 runs 19 residues. V shed 0 bases and J shed 5 bases, with 20 bases lying between them. As DNA, the CDR3 is TGCGCCAGCAGCCAAGAACCTCCGGGTGCGGCTGCCAATAATTCACCCCTCCACTTT. This gives the protein CASSQEPPGAAANNSPLHF.